The rows below give T cell receptor beta chains drawn from one sample of a study of cytomegalovirus exposure and HLA in healthy donors. Sequencing used immunoSEQ multiplex PCR; TCRdb keeps in-frame clones, though not all of them. Among about 160,000 clones listed, around 96% were seen once. The material sequenced was PBMCs. These receptors were taken from a woman between 18 and 29 years old in good health and CMV-seronegative. The CDR3 runs from the conserved cysteine through the conserved F or W. D genes are given only for firm matches. Clone size appears in some rows only: once, few, many, or a class for an expanded clone.

>TRBV6-1|TRBD1|TRBJ2-3|-
CASSDTGVKSTDTQYF
TGTGCCAGCAGTGATACAGGGGTAAAGAGCACAGATACGCAGTATTTT
>TRBV19|-|TRBJ2-6|-
CASSTRQAGANVLTF
TGTGCCAGTAGTACTCGACAGGCTGGGGCCAACGTCCTGACTTTC
>TRBV11-1|-|TRBJ1-1|-
CASSFGAGDTEAFF
TGTGCCAGCAGCTTTGGAGCAGGGGACACTGAAGCTTTCTTT
>TRBV6-5|-|TRBJ1-4|-
CASSYSSRSEKLFF
TGTGCCAGCAGTTACTCGTCTCGGTCCGAAAAACTGTTTTTT
>TRBV11-2|-|TRBJ2-5|few
CASSLEGRGKETQYF
TGTGCCAGCAGCTTAGAGGGACGGGGGAAGGAGACCCAGTACTTC
>TRBV6-6|TRBD1|TRBJ2-2|-
CASREQGGSRTGELFF
TGTGCCAGCAGAGAACAGGGGGGATCCCGCACCGGGGAGCTGTTTTTT
>TRBV10-2|TRBD1|TRBJ1-1|once
CASSEYPGGGYNRTEAFF
TGCGCCAGCAGTGAGTATCCAGGGGGCGGTTATAACAGGACTGAAGCTTTCTTT
>TRBV4-3|-|TRBJ1-5|once
CASSQDPRGANQPQHF
TGCGCCAGCAGCCAAGACCCGCGGGGGGCCAATCAGCCCCAGCATTTT
>TRBV18|-|TRBJ2-3|-
CASSPQQGDTQYF
TGTGCCAGCTCACCACAACAGGGTGATACGCAGTATTTT
>TRBV2|-|TRBJ1-4|-
CASSVDRVNEKLFF
TGTGCCAGCAGTGTCGACAGAGTTAATGAAAAACTGTTTTTT
>TRBV19|TRBD1|TRBJ1-5|-
CASRLGTGGGQPQHF
TGTGCCAGTAGACTCGGGACAGGGGGAGGTCAGCCCCAGCATTTT
>TRBV5-6|TRBD2|TRBJ2-5|-
CASSLVGGGAVETQYF
TGTGCCAGCAGCTTGGTAGGCGGGGGGGCTGTAGAGACCCAGTACTTC
>TRBV4-3|-|TRBJ2-6|-
CASSQARTDLGANVLTF
TGCGCCAGCAGCCAAGCTAGGACGGACTTGGGGGCCAACGTCCTGACTTTC
>TRBV4-1|-|TRBJ1-1|-
CASSQVATVAAFF
TGCGCCAGCAGCCAAGTTGCTACAGTCGCCGCTTTCTTT
>TRBV5-1|TRBD2|TRBJ2-2|-
CASSLDERGGTTGELFF
TGCGCCAGCAGCTTGGACGAGCGGGGGGGCACCACCGGGGAGCTGTTTTTT
>TRBV28|-|TRBJ1-2|once
CASSLLDDKYYGYTF
TGTGCCAGCAGCCTTTTAGACGACAAGTACTATGGCTACACCTTC
>TRBV6-1|-|TRBJ1-2|-
CASSEARGYGYTF
TGTGCCAGCAGTGAAGCGCGGGGATATGGCTACACCTTC
>TRBV29-1|-|TRBJ2-2|-
CSVPQQANGELFF
TGCAGCGTTCCCCAACAGGCGAACGGGGAGCTGTTTTTT
>TRBV18|-|TRBJ1-1|-
CASSSAGEAFF
TGTGCCAGCTCAAGTGCGGGTGAAGCTTTCTTT
>TRBV6-1|-|TRBJ1-4|-
CASSRDNNEKLFF
TGTGCCAGCAGCCGGGACAATAATGAAAAACTGTTTTTT
>TRBV15|-|TRBJ2-6|-
CATTRDFSSGANVLTF
TGTGCCACCACCAGGGACTTCAGCTCTGGGGCCAACGTCCTGACTTTC
>TRBV6-5|TRBD1|TRBJ1-1|-
CASSWRQGNTEAFF
TGTGCCAGCAGTTGGCGACAGGGCAACACTGAAGCTTTCTTT
>TRBV5-6|-|TRBJ2-5|once
CASSYNTGKETQYF
TGTGCCAGCAGCTACAACACAGGGAAAGAGACCCAGTACTTC
>TRBV7-8|-|TRBJ2-3|-
CASALLGSTDTQYF
TGTGCCAGCGCCTTACTAGGGAGCACAGATACGCAGTATTTT
>TRBV19|-|TRBJ2-1|-
CASSMAWDMGYNEQFF
TGTGCCAGTAGTATGGCCTGGGACATGGGGTACAATGAGCAGTTCTTC
>TRBV12-1|-|TRBJ1-4|-
CASSFVGVSGLTNEKLFF
TGTGCCAGCAGCTTTGTGGGGGTTTCGGGACTGACTAATGAAAAACTGTTTTTT
>TRBV21-1|-|TRBJ2-3|-
CASSGQPAPDTQYF
TGTGCCAGCAGCGGACAGCCAGCCCCAGATACGCAGTATTTT
>TRBV6-1|-|TRBJ1-1|-
CASSAPRQNTEAFF
TGTGCCAGCAGTGCCCCGCGACAGAACACTGAAGCTTTCTTT
>TRBV6-5|-|TRBJ2-4|-
CASSYEIIAKNIQYF
TGTGCCAGCAGTTATGAGATCATAGCCAAAAACATTCAGTACTTC
>TRBV7-2|-|TRBJ1-2|-
CASSSRGTIANYGYTF
TGTGCCAGCAGCTCGCGGGGCACCATAGCTAACTATGGCTACACCTTC
>TRBV18|-|TRBJ1-6|once
CASSVQGDNSPLHF
TGTGCCAGCTCAGTACAGGGCGATAATTCACCCCTCCACTTT
>TRBV9|-|TRBJ2-3|-
CASSVEGGTDTQYF
TGTGCCAGCAGCGTAGAGGGGGGCACAGATACGCAGTATTTT
>TRBV7-9|TRBD1|TRBJ1-2|-
CASSNDSPTGGANGYTF
TGTGCCAGCAGCAACGATTCCCCGACAGGGGGCGCCAATGGCTACACCTTC
>TRBV6-6|-|TRBJ1-1|-
CASSTSRGNTEAFF
TGTGCCAGCAGCACGAGTCGGGGTAACACTGAAGCTTTCTTT
>TRBV2|-|TRBJ1-3|-
CASIPSGVVNTIYF
TGTGCCAGCATCCCGTCGGGTGTTGTAAACACCATATATTTT
>TRBV10-1|TRBD1|TRBJ1-2|-
CANGQGNYGYTF
TGCGCCAACGGACAGGGGAACTATGGCTACACCTTC
>TRBV7-2|-|TRBJ1-6|-
CASSIRVWDSPLHF
TGTGCCAGCAGCATCAGGGTTTGGGATTCACCCCTCCACTTT
>TRBV7-2|TRBD2|TRBJ2-7|-
CASSLASGGFYEQYF
TGTGCCAGCAGCTTAGCCAGCGGGGGGTTTTACGAGCAGTACTTC
>TRBV5-1|TRBD2|TRBJ2-7|-
CASSPGLAGPTSSYEQYF
TGCGCCAGCAGCCCGGGACTAGCGGGGCCGACAAGCTCCTACGAGCAGTACTTC
>TRBV30|TRBD1|TRBJ2-3|-
CAWGGQSTDTQYF
TGTGCCTGGGGGGGACAGAGCACAGATACGCAGTATTTT
>TRBV6-6|TRBD1|TRBJ1-2|-
CASIQPLGTGDGYTF
TGTGCCAGCATCCAACCTTTAGGGACAGGGGATGGCTACACCTTC
>TRBV7-9|TRBD1|TRBJ1-1|-
CASSLDRTGHTEAFF
TGTGCCAGCAGCTTAGACCGGACAGGACACACTGAAGCTTTCTTT
>TRBV13|TRBD2|TRBJ2-1|once
CASSASGADYNEQFF
TGTGCCAGCAGCGCTAGCGGGGCGGACTACAATGAGCAGTTCTTC
>TRBV6-5|-|TRBJ1-6|-
CASSYGGSPLHF
TGTGCCAGCAGTTACGGGGGCTCACCCCTCCACTTT
>TRBV12-5|TRBD1|TRBJ1-5|-
CASGLAGQGNQPQHF
TGTGCTAGTGGTTTGGCCGGACAGGGCAATCAGCCCCAGCATTTT
>TRBV11-3|TRBD1|TRBJ2-1|-
CASSLDRGNYNEQFF
TGTGCCAGCAGCTTGGACAGGGGCAACTACAATGAGCAGTTCTTC
>TRBV6-5|-|TRBJ2-4|-
CASRKSPQNIQYF
TGTGCCAGCAGGAAGAGTCCCCAAAACATTCAGTACTTC
>TRBV7-3|-|TRBJ1-6|-
CASSLGTRGSPLHF
TGTGCCAGCAGCTTAGGGACAAGGGGTTCACCCCTCCACTTT
>TRBV12-5|-|TRBJ2-2|-
CASGLSDPDTGELFF
TGTGCTAGTGGCCTCTCCGATCCGGACACCGGGGAGCTGTTTTTT
>TRBV9|-|TRBJ2-1|-
CASSPSGLPSSYNEQFF
TGTGCCAGCAGCCCCTCAGGGCTCCCCAGCTCCTACAATGAGCAGTTCTTC
>TRBV29-1|-|TRBJ1-1|-
CSVTPNTEAFF
TGCAGCGTAACACCGAACACTGAAGCTTTCTTT
>TRBV7-9|-|TRBJ2-5|-
CASSLGSQETQYF
TGTGCCAGCAGCTTGGGCAGCCAAGAGACCCAGTACTTC
>TRBV9|TRBD1|TRBJ1-4|-
CASDDGTGDLANEKLFF
TGTGCCAGCGACGACGGGACAGGGGATCTCGCTAATGAAAAACTGTTTTTT
>TRBV5-1|TRBD1|TRBJ2-3|-
CASSEGDRGRTDTQYF
TGCGCCAGCAGCGAAGGGGACAGGGGTAGAACAGATACGCAGTATTTT
>TRBV4-1|TRBD1|TRBJ1-6|-
CASSQDRGNSPLHF
TGCGCCAGCAGCCAGGACAGGGGAAATTCACCCCTCCACTTT
>TRBV7-3|TRBD2|TRBJ2-3|-
CASSPGLAGGRDTQYF
TGTGCCAGCAGCCCGGGACTAGCGGGGGGGCGAGATACGCAGTATTTT
>TRBV27|-|TRBJ2-3|-
CASSYHLTQKGADTQYF
TGTGCCAGCAGTTACCACCTGACACAAAAAGGGGCAGATACGCAGTATTTT